This entry features one T cell receptor beta chain sequence. What it recognizes is unknown. These data come from a study of CD8+ T cells in alopecia areata. In the study overall: Treated patients were given 5 to 10 mg oral tofacitinib twice daily.

Findings of the study overall: Especially in alopecia totalis/universalis, lesional scalp showed greater clonality than normal scalp did. While tofacitinib was given, many expanded lesional clones persisted in scalp and blood.

The treatment was: oral pan-JAK inhibitor, 5-10 mg twice daily. The V and J ends lost 4 bases and 4 bases respectively, with 16 bases between them. The CDR3 spans 15 residues. CDR1 and CDR2 from the germline V gene are SGHTA and FQGTGA. Following RNA extraction, reverse transcription yielded cDNA that acted as the sequencing template. Using immunoSEQ multiplex PCR, the repertoire was profiled, and TCRdb retains in-frame clones only, with some absent. The sample carries under 300,000 clones, around three fifths recorded once. The TCR comes from a human donor with alopecia areata. The material was CD4+ T cells sorted from blood, obtained around week 54, from a patient treated with tofacitinib. The chain links TRBV7-3 to TRBJ2-5, with a possible D match to TRBD1 (5 bases). The chain's CDR3 is CASSSIPGKGETQYF. CDR3 in DNA: TGTGCCAGCAGCTCGATCCCAGGGAAGGGAGAGACCCAGTACTTC. The full variable domain, rest sourced from reference TRBV7-3 and TRBJ2-5, is GAGVSQTPSNKVTEKGKYVELRCDPISGHTALYWYRQSLGQGPEFLIYFQGTGAADDSGLPNDRFFAVRPEGSVSTLKIQRTERGDSAVYLCASSSIPGKGETQYFGPGTRLLVL.